The rows below give T cell receptor beta chains drawn from one sample of a study of cytomegalovirus exposure and HLA in healthy donors. Sequenced by immunoSEQ multiplex PCR; TCRdb stores in-frame clones only, minus some. The sample records 100,000 to 150,000 clones, 65% to 75% being singletons. Material: PBMCs. The receptors stem from a woman between 50 and 59 years old in good health and CMV-seropositive. CDR3s include the opening cysteine and the closing phenylalanine or tryptophan. The order of the fields is CDR3 protein, CDR3 DNA, CDR3 length, clone size, J gene, V gene, D gene. A D gene is named only where the DNA matches it firmly. Size tells how often a clone was seen (once, few, many) or the class of an expanded clone, and some rows leave it out.

CATCRGQTYTGELFF | TGCGCCACCTGTCGGGGACAGACCTACACCGGGGAGCTGTTTTTT | 15 | - | TRBJ2-2 | TRBV5-1 | TRBD1
CSSSLKGTGAYEQYF | TGTTCCAGCAGCTTGAAGGGGACAGGGGCCTACGAGCAGTACTTC | 15 | - | TRBJ2-7 | TRBV7-9 | TRBD1
CASSYSGRNTGELFF | TGTGCCAGCAGTTACAGCGGGAGAAACACCGGGGAGCTGTTTTTT | 15 | - | TRBJ2-2 | TRBV27 | TRBD2
CASSRTANQPQHF | TGTGCCAGCAGCCGGACAGCGAATCAGCCCCAGCATTTT | 13 | - | TRBJ1-5 | TRBV7-2 | -
CAWTPTFLRAQKEGTDTQYF | TGTGCCTGGACGCCCACTTTCTTAAGGGCGCAAAAGGAGGGTACAGATACGCAGTATTTT | 20 | few | TRBJ2-3 | TRBV30 | -
CASRGFSGGAGETQYF | TGTGCCAGCAGAGGTTTTAGCGGGGGGGCTGGGGAGACCCAGTACTTC | 16 | once | TRBJ2-5 | TRBV2 | TRBD2
CASSPIGGQPQHF | TGTGCCAGCTCACCAATCGGGGGACAGCCCCAGCATTTT | 13 | - | TRBJ1-5 | TRBV18 | -
CASNRGTEAFF | TGTGCCAGCAACAGGGGCACTGAAGCTTTCTTT | 11 | few | TRBJ1-1 | TRBV6-5 | TRBD1
CASSLARTRNEKLFF | TGCGCCAGCAGCTTGGCGAGGACAAGAAATGAAAAACTGTTTTTT | 15 | - | TRBJ1-4 | TRBV5-1 | -
CASSVVGGYGYTF | TGTGCCAGCAGCGTAGTAGGGGGCTATGGCTACACCTTC | 13 | - | TRBJ1-2 | TRBV9 | -
CASSRSRTSGYEQYF | TGTGCCAGTAGTAGGTCGCGGACTAGCGGCTACGAGCAGTACTTC | 15 | - | TRBJ2-7 | TRBV19 | TRBD2
CASSLWGGLQETQYF | TGTGCCAGCAGCTTGTGGGGGGGGCTACAAGAGACCCAGTACTTC | 15 | - | TRBJ2-5 | TRBV5-7 | -
CASSSRQGARYEQYF | TGTGCCAGCAGTTCCCGACAGGGGGCGCGGTACGAGCAGTACTTC | 15 | - | TRBJ2-7 | TRBV28 | TRBD1
CASSLGSSGGQGQFF | TGTGCCAGCAGCTTGGGGTCTAGCGGGGGACAAGGGCAGTTCTTC | 15 | few | TRBJ2-1 | TRBV7-9 | TRBD2
CASSLLSTGPYEQYF | TGTGCCAGCAGTTTACTCTCGACAGGACCCTACGAGCAGTACTTC | 15 | - | TRBJ2-7 | TRBV27 | -
CASAQNSPLHF | TGTGCCAGCGCCCAGAATTCACCCCTCCACTTT | 11 | - | TRBJ1-6 | TRBV21-1 | -
CAITDALGNSPLHF | TGTGCCATCACTGACGCCTTGGGCAATTCACCCCTCCACTTT | 14 | - | TRBJ1-6 | TRBV10-3 | -
CASSLGRATGKLFF | TGTGCCAGCAGCTTAGGCAGGGCAACTGGAAAACTGTTTTTT | 14 | once | TRBJ1-4 | TRBV7-9 | -
CASSSLQENIQYF | TGTGCCAGCAGCTCGCTGCAGGAAAACATTCAGTACTTC | 13 | - | TRBJ2-4 | TRBV5-6 | -
CASSMGRGRDNEQFF | TGTGCCAGTAGTATGGGTAGGGGGCGCGACAATGAGCAGTTCTTC | 15 | - | TRBJ2-1 | TRBV19 | TRBD1
CASSRQGQSPLHF | TGTGCCAGTAGTCGACAGGGGCAATCACCCCTCCACTTT | 13 | - | TRBJ1-6 | TRBV19 | TRBD1
CASSQLGTDDTQYF | TGCGCCAGCAGCCAACTCGGGACAGACGATACGCAGTATTTT | 14 | once | TRBJ2-3 | TRBV4-3 | TRBD1
CASSRLAGVLGNEQFF | TGTGCCAGCAGCAGACTAGCGGGGGTGTTAGGCAATGAGCAGTTCTTC | 16 | - | TRBJ2-1 | TRBV28 | TRBD2
CASRSLAGKSYEQYF | TGTGCCAGCAGGTCACTAGCGGGGAAGTCCTACGAGCAGTACTTC | 15 | - | TRBJ2-7 | TRBV6-5 | TRBD2
CAISVGGEQYF | TGTGCCATCAGTGTGGGAGGCGAGCAGTACTTC | 11 | few | TRBJ2-7 | TRBV10-3 | -
CASSSIDGTPESGQYF | TGTGCCAGCAGCTCGATAGATGGGACTCCTGAATCGGGCCAGTATTTT | 16 | few | TRBJ2-3 | TRBV7-6 | -
CASSSEGGSNQPQHF | TGCGCCAGCAGCTCGGAAGGAGGTAGCAATCAGCCCCAGCATTTT | 15 | - | TRBJ1-5 | TRBV5-1 | -
CASSKQGGTETQYF | TGTGCCAGCAGCAAGCAGGGGGGCACGGAGACCCAGTACTTC | 14 | - | TRBJ2-5 | TRBV7-7 | -
CASSGSYSQRGSTDTQYF | TGTGCCAGCAGTGGGAGCTACTCACAGCGGGGTAGCACAGATACGCAGTATTTT | 18 | - | TRBJ2-3 | TRBV6-1 | TRBD2
CASSLGASGGDEQYF | TGCGCCAGCAGCTTGGGGGCTAGCGGGGGTGACGAGCAGTACTTC | 15 | - | TRBJ2-7 | TRBV5-1 | TRBD2
CASSTSGQGQPQHF | TGCGCCAGCAGTACCTCGGGACAGGGTCAGCCCCAGCATTTT | 14 | - | TRBJ1-5 | TRBV5-1 | TRBD1
CASSLHRDRGRLLSPLHF | TGTGCCAGCAGCCTGCACCGGGACAGGGGCCGCTTGTTGTCACCCCTCCACTTT | 18 | - | TRBJ1-6 | TRBV5-6 | TRBD1
CASSLRGEGNQPQHF | TGTGCCAGCAGCTTACGGGGGGAGGGCAATCAGCCCCAGCATTTT | 15 | - | TRBJ1-5 | TRBV7-2 | -
CASSVWAAENQPQHF | TGTGCCAGCAGTGTATGGGCAGCCGAGAATCAGCCCCAGCATTTT | 15 | - | TRBJ1-5 | TRBV2 | -
CASETSGGNNEQFF | TGCGCCAGCGAGACTAGCGGGGGTAACAATGAGCAGTTCTTC | 14 | - | TRBJ2-1 | TRBV5-1 | TRBD2
CASSIGRGHGYTF | TGTGCCAGTAGTATCGGAAGGGGGCATGGCTACACCTTC | 13 | - | TRBJ1-2 | TRBV19 | TRBD1
CASSFTPGQGFGYTF | TGCGCCAGCAGCTTTACTCCAGGACAGGGCTTTGGCTACACCTTC | 15 | - | TRBJ1-2 | TRBV5-1 | TRBD1
CASMKGVGNTIYF | TGTGCCAGCATGAAGGGGGTGGGAAACACCATATATTTT | 13 | few | TRBJ1-3 | TRBV7-9 | -
CATSRVGSGGIKTQYF | TGTGCCACCAGCAGAGTTGGTAGCGGGGGGATAAAGACCCAGTACTTC | 16 | - | TRBJ2-5 | TRBV15 | TRBD2
CASSLVPGDYGYTF | TGCGCCAGCAGCTTGGTTCCAGGGGACTATGGCTACACCTTC | 14 | - | TRBJ1-2 | TRBV5-1 | -
CASSLGDSHEQYF | TGCGCCAGCAGCTTGGGAGACAGCCACGAGCAGTACTTC | 13 | - | TRBJ2-7 | TRBV5-1 | -
CASSQDVAGRKLFF | TGTGCCAGCAGCCAAGATGTTGCAGGCAGAAAACTGTTTTTT | 14 | - | TRBJ1-4 | TRBV14 | -
CASSSNTVDRLEKLFF | TGCGCCAGCAGCTCAAATACCGTCGACAGATTAGAAAAACTGTTTTTT | 16 | few | TRBJ1-4 | TRBV5-1 | -
CASSLAGEGYTF | TGTGCCAGCAGCTTAGCCGGAGAGGGCTACACCTTC | 12 | - | TRBJ1-2 | TRBV7-2 | -
CATSREQGAKNIQYF | TGTGCCACCAGCCGCGAACAGGGGGCCAAAAACATTCAGTACTTT | 15 | - | TRBJ2-4 | TRBV15 | TRBD1